These T cell receptor beta chains were read from a single sample in a study of shared clonotypes between healthy human individuals. The table came from immunoSEQ multiplex PCR; TCRdb's copy has only in-frame clones and leaves some out. In the table there are over 300,000 clones, 80% to 90% of which are singletons. Sequencing was done on a sample of memory CD8+ T cells sorted from blood. The receptors were sampled from a man between 18 and 35 years old in good health. Both conserved end residues are part of each CDR3. D genes are given only for firm matches. Clone size is shown for a subset of rows, as once, few, many or a class of expanded clone.

d_call clone_size j_call v_call cdr3_aa cdr3_nt
NA NA TRBJ2-2 TRBV11-2 CASANLAGELFF TGTGCCAGCGCCAACCTAGCCGGGGAGCTGTTTTTT
TRBD1 NA TRBJ2-7 TRBV5-6 CASSSPGQGSYEQYF TGTGCCAGCAGCTCACCCGGACAGGGTTCCTACGAGCAGTACTTC
NA few TRBJ2-5 TRBV7-7 CASSFGAGGYQETQYF TGTGCTAGCAGCTTCGGGGCTGGGGGGTACCAAGAGACCCAGTACTTC
TRBD1 NA TRBJ2-7 TRBV5-4 CASSSGQGAWEQYF TGTGCCAGCAGCTCGGGACAGGGGGCCTGGGAGCAGTACTTC
NA NA TRBJ2-7 TRBV9 CASSVAWTATSYEQYF TGTGCCAGCAGCGTGGCTTGGACGGCGACCTCCTACGAGCAGTACTTC
NA NA TRBJ2-2 TRBV6-4 CASSDGVGELFF TGTGCCAGCAGTGATGGTGTTGGGGAGCTGTTTTTT
TRBD1 NA TRBJ2-2 TRBV10-3 CAISGGTGTYTGELFF TGTGCCATCAGTGGTGGGACAGGCACATACACCGGGGAGCTGTTTTTT
NA NA TRBJ2-2 TRBV2 CASSEFRDRELFF TGTGCCAGCAGTGAATTCCGGGACCGGGAGCTGTTTTTT
NA NA TRBJ1-5 TRBV6-1 CASVKGDSNQPQHF TGTGCCAGCGTTAAGGGGGATAGCAATCAGCCCCAGCATTTT
NA NA TRBJ1-2 TRBV6-1 CASSESQTGSYGYTF TGTGCCAGCAGTGAATCCCAGACAGGATCATATGGCTACACCTTC
NA NA TRBJ1-5 TRBV6-1 CAGGTGTWSSQPQHF TGTGCCGGCGGGACGGGAACATGGAGCAGTCAGCCCCAGCATTTT
TRBD1 NA TRBJ1-1 TRBV4-3 CASSQDGQGPRPNTEAFF TGCGCCAGCAGCCAAGATGGACAGGGGCCCCGACCGAACACTGAAGCTTTCTTT
TRBD2 NA TRBJ2-7 TRBV2 CASTSGGFSLAYEQYF TGTGCCAGCACTAGCGGGGGTTTTTCACTCGCCTACGAGCAGTACTTC
TRBD2 NA TRBJ2-1 TRBV13 CASSLGLAGGNEQFF TGTGCCAGCAGCCTTGGACTAGCGGGAGGCAATGAGCAGTTCTTC
NA once TRBJ2-7 TRBV4-1 CASSQETRISYEQYF TGCGCCAGCAGCCAAGAAACTCGGATCTCCTACGAGCAGTACTTC
NA NA TRBJ2-1 TRBV7-9 CASIYLGEQFF TGTGCCAGCATTTACTTGGGTGAGCAGTTCTTC
NA NA TRBJ1-5 TRBV2 CASTGQNQPQHF TGTGCCAGCACCGGACAGAACCAGCCCCAGCATTTT
TRBD1 NA TRBJ2-7 TRBV9 CASSVGQGATYEQYF TGTGCCAGCAGCGTAGGCCAGGGGGCCACCTACGAGCAGTACTTC
TRBD2 NA TRBJ2-1 TRBV7-9 CASSLPGLAGALSYNEQFF TGTGCCAGCAGTCTACCCGGACTAGCGGGAGCCTTATCCTACAATGAGCAGTTCTTC
NA NA TRBJ2-5 TRBV7-6 CASSLILQETQYF TGTGCCAGCAGCTTAATTCTGCAAGAGACCCAGTACTTC
NA NA TRBJ1-6 TRBV5-1 CASSLRPRWLYNSPLHF TGCGCCAGCAGCCTCCGACCCCGGTGGCTTTATAATTCACCCCTCCACTTT
NA NA TRBJ1-4 TRBV9 CASSPNGGGEKLFF TGTGCCAGCAGCCCTAACGGGGGAGGCGAAAAACTGTTTTTT
TRBD1 NA TRBJ2-1 TRBV7-9 CASNEVDRVGIHEQFF TGTGCCAGCAACGAAGTGGACAGGGTTGGGATCCATGAGCAGTTCTTC
NA NA TRBJ2-1 TRBV6-5 CASSAGHNEQFF TGTGCCAGCAGTGCGGGGCACAATGAGCAGTTCTTC